The next 5 T cell receptor beta chains were all read from a single sample in a study of prognosis after radiotherapy for stage I lung cancer. Genomic DNA provided the template from which TCR beta CDR3 was amplified by two-round multiplex PCR. First-round PCR used primers specific to each TRBV and TRBJ gene. TCRdb recomputed calls from the multiplex PCR reads with MiXCR, one row per CDR3 protein. The data contain about 34,000 distinct CDR3 sequences, approximately 35% of them singletons. The sample here was PBMCs, taken before or after stereotactic body radiation therapy (not recorded which). Every receptor here comes from a donor of 50 years or more with non-small cell lung cancer.

A remark on this clonotype: This probably arose from a read error, given a far larger clone one base away. CDR3 bases: TGTGCCAGCAGCCCAGCGGGGGCTCCTAACACAGATACGCAGTATTTT. This translates into CASSPAGAPNTDTQYF. The V and J genes are TRBV6-2 or TRBV6-3 and TRBJ2-3, with 8 bases identical to TRBD2. The CDR3 is 16 amino acids. Germline CDR1 reads MNHEY; CDR2 reads SVGEGT. The J segment lost 2 bases and the V segment lost 6 bases, leaving 10 bases of the junction unmatched.

This chain joins TRBV6-1 and TRBJ2-1; unclear D gene. Between the trimmed V and J ends, which lost 6 bases and 8 bases, there was a span of 17 bases. The CDR3 spans 14 residues. Germline loops: CDR1 MNHNS, CDR2 SASEGT. The CDR3 is CASRPLRPGDEQFF. The DNA for the CDR3 is TGTGCCAGCAGACCCCTGAGGCCTGGGGATGAGCAGTTCTTC.

This clonotype was found many times. CDR3 sequence: CASRIQGSGGYTF. For the CDR3, the DNA is TGTGCCAGCAGGATACAGGGGTCTGGAGGCTACACCTTC. The J gene is TRBJ1-2, the V gene TRBV6-7; the match to TRBD1 covers 7 bases. TRBV6-7 is an ORF, and what it does is uncertain. The length of the CDR3 is 13 residues. V was clipped by 6 bases and J by 8 bases; unmatched bases: 9.

Many counts were recorded for this clonotype. The chain has TRBV30 and TRBJ2-7; 9 bases fit TRBD1. The trim removed 1 base at V and 2 bases at J, leaving 6 bases unmatched. The CDR3 consists of 15 residues. Germline V gives CDR1 GTSNPN, CDR2 SVGIG (reference sequence). The CDR3 DNA follows: TGTGCCTGGAGTGCAGGACAGGGGAGGCCCTACGAGCAGTACTTC. Protein: CAWSAGQGRPYEQYF.

A word on this clonotype: A far larger clone is one base from this, pointing to a likely read error. This chain connects TRBV6-8 to TRBJ2-7, with D unclear. Per germline, CDR1 MNHGY and CDR2 SAAAGT. V lost 7 bases and J lost 4, with 14 bases in between. The CDR3 consists of 13 residues. The CDR3 protein is CASKLAGIYEQYF. CDR3 DNA sequence: TGTGCCAGCAAACTCGCAGGAATTTACGAGCAGTACTTC.